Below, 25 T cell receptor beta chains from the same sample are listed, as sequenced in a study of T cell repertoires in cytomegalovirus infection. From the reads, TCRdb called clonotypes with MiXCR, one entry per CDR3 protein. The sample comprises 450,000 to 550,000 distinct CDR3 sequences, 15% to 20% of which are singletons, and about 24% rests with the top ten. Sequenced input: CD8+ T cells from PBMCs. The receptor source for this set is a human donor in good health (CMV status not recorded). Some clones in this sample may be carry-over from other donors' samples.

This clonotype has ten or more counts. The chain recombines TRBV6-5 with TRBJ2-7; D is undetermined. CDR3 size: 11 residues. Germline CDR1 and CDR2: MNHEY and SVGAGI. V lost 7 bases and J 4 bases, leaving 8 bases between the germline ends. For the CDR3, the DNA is TGTGCCAGCAAGAGTGGTTACGAGCAGTACTTC. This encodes CASKSGYEQYF.

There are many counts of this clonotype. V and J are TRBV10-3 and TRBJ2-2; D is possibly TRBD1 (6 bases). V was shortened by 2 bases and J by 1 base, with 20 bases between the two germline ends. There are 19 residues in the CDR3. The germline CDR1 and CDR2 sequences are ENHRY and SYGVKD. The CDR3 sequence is CAISEPGWGQGGNTGELFF. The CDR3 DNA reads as TGTGCCATCAGTGAGCCGGGCTGGGGACAAGGGGGGAACACCGGGGAGCTGTTTTTT.

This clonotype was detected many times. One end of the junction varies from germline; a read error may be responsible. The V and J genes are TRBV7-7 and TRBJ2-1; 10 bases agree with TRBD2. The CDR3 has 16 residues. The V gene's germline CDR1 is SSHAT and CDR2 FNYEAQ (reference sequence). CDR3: CASSLRTSGVYNEQFF. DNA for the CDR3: TGTGCTAGCAGCTTAAGGACTAGCGGAGTTTACAATGAGCAGTTCTTC.

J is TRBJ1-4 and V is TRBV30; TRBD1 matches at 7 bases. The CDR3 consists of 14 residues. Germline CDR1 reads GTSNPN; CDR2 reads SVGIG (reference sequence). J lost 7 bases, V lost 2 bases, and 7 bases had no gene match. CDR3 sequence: CAWSQGRGFEKLFF. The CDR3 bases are TGTGCCTGGAGTCAGGGCAGGGGGTTTGAAAAACTGTTTTTT.

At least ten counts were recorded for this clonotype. As DNA, the CDR3 is TGTGCCAGCAGCCCAGCCCCGAGCTCCTACAATGAGCAGTTCTTC. Translation: CASSPAPSSYNEQFF. This chain connects TRBV11-3 to TRBJ2-1, with D hard to call. The germline V and J ends were trimmed by 5 bases and 0 bases, with 11 bases remaining between them. This CDR3 has 15 residues. In germline, CDR1 is SGHNT, CDR2 YENEEA.

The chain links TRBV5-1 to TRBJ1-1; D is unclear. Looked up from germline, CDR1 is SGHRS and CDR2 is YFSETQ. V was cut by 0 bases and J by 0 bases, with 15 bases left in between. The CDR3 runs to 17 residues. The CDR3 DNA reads TGCGCCAGCAGCTTGGGACCCTCCGGGGTCTTGAACACTGAAGCTTTCTTT. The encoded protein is CASSLGPSGVLNTEAFF.

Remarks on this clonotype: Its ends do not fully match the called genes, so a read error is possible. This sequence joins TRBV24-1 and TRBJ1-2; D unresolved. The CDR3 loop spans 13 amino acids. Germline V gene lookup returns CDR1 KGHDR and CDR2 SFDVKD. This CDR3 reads CDTSDRGVNGYTF. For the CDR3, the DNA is TGTGACACCAGTGATCGGGGAGTGAATGGCTACACCTTC.

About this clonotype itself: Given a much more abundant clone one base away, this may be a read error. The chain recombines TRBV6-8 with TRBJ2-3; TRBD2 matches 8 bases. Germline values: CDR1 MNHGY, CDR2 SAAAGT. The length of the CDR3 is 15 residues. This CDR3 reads CDSRTVAGRTDTQYF. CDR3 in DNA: TGTGACAGCAGGACCGTAGCGGGACGCACAGATACGCAGTATTTT.

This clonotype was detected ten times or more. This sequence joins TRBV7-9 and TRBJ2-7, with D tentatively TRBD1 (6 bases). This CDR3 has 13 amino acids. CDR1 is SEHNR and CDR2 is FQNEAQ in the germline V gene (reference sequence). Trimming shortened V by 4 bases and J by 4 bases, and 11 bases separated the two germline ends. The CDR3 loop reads CASSSGASYEQYF. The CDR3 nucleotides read TGTGCCAGCAGCTCAGGGGCCAGTTACGAGCAGTACTTC.

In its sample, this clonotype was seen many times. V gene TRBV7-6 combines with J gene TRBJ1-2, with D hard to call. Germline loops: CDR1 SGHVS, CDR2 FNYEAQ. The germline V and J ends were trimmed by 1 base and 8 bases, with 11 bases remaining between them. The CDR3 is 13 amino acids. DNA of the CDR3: TGTGCCAGCAGCTTAGAGGGCGGGATCGGCTACACCTTC. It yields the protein CASSLEGGIGYTF.

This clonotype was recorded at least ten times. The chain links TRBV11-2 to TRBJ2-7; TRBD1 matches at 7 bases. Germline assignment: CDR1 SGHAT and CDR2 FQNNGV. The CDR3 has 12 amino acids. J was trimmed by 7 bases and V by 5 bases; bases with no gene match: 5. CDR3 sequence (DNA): TGTGCCAGCAGCGAGAGGGGGCAAGAGCAGTACTTC. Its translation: CASSERGQEQYF.

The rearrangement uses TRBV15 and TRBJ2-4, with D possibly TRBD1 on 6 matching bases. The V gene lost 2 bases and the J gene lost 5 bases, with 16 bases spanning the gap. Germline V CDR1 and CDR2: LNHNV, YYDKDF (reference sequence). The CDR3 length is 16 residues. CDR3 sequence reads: CATSRPPTGNENIQYF. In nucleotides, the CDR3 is TGTGCCACCAGCAGACCACCAACAGGGAACGAAAACATTCAGTACTTC.

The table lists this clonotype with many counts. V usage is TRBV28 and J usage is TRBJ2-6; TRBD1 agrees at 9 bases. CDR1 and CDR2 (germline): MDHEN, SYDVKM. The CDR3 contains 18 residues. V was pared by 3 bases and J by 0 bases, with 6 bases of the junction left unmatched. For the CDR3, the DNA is TGTGCCAGCAGTTTGGCACCGGGACAGGGCTCTGGGGCCAACGTCCTGACTTTC. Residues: CASSLAPGQGSGANVLTF.

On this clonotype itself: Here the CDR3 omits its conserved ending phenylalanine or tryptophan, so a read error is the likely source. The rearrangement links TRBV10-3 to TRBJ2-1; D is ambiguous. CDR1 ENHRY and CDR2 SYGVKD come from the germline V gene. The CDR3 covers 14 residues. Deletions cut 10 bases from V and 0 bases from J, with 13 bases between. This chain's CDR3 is CANRGELSYNEQFL. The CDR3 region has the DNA TGTGCCAACAGAGGCGAGCTCTCCTACAATGAGCAGTTCTTA.

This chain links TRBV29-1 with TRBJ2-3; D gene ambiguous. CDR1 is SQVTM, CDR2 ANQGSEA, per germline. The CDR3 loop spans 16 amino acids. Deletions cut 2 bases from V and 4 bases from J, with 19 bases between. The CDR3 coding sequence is TGCAGCGTTGAACGCGAACTCCCTTGGACCGCAGATACGCAGTATTTT. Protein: CSVERELPWTADTQYF.

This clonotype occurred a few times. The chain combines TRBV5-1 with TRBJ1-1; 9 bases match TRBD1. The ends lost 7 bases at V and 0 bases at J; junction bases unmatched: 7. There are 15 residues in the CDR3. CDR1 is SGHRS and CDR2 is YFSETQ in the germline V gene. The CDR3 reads CASGSGTGLNTEAFF. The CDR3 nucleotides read TGCGCCAGCGGGAGTGGGACAGGGCTGAACACTGAAGCTTTCTTT. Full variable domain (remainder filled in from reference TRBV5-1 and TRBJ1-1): KAGVTQTPRYLIKTRGQQVTLSCSPISGHRSVSWYQQTPGQGLQFLFEYFSETQRNKGNFPGRFSGRQFSNSRSEMNVSTLELGDSALYLCASGSGTGLNTEAFFGQGTRLTVV.

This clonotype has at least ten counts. The CDR3 sequence: CASSSQGNTEAFF. In DNA, the CDR3 is TGTGCCAGCAGCTCCCAGGGGAACACTGAAGCTTTCTTT. This chain links TRBV7-9 with TRBJ1-1; possibly TRBD1 for D (5 bases). CDR1 is SEHNR, CDR2 FQNEAQ, per germline (reference sequence). This CDR3 contains 13 residues. The ends were cut back, 4 bases at V and 1 base at J, with 7 bases in the middle.

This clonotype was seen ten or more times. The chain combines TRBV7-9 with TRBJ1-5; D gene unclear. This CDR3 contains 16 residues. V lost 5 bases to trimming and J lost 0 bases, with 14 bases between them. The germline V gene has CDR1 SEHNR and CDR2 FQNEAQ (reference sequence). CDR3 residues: CASSRGIGDSNQPQHF. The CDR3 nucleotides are TGTGCCAGCAGCCGAGGCATAGGAGATAGCAATCAGCCCCAGCATTTT. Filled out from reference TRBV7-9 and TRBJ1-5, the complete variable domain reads DTGVSQNPRHKITKRGQNVTFRCDPISEHNRLYWYRQTLGQGPEFLTYFQNEAQLEKSRLLSDRFSAERPKGSFSTLEIQRTEQGDSAMYLCASSRGIGDSNQPQHFGDGTRLSIL.

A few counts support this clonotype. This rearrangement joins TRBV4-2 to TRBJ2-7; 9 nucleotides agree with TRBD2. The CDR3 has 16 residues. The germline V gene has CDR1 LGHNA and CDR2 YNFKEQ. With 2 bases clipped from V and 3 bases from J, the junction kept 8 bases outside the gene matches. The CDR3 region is CASSQQEGLAGYEQYF. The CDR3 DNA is TGTGCCAGCAGCCAACAGGAGGGACTAGCAGGCTACGAGCAGTACTTC.

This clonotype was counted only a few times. The CDR3 loop reads CASSGWSDHPERAFF. In DNA, the CDR3 is TGTGCCAGCAGTGGATGGTCGGATCACCCTGAAAGGGCTTTCTTT. This rearrangement joins TRBV6-5 to TRBJ1-1; D remains ambiguous. CDR3 size: 15 residues. Trimming removed 5 bases at V and 11 bases at J, with 24 bases between. Germline values: CDR1 MNHEY, CDR2 SVGAGI.

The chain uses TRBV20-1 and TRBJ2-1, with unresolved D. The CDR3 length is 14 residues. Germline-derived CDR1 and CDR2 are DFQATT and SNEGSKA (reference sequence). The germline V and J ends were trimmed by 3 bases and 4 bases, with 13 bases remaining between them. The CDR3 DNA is TGCAGTGCTAGCCCGGACCCCCAGTACAATGAGCAGTTCTTC. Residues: CSASPDPQYNEQFF.

CDR3 region: CASSLLGGQTTDTQYF. CDR3 in DNA: TGCGCCAGCAGCCTGTTGGGGGGTCAAACCACAGATACGCAGTATTTT. The chain employs TRBV4-1 and TRBJ2-3, with D tentatively TRBD2 (6 bases). Germline lookup yields CDR1 MGHRA and CDR2 YSYEKL. The CDR3 spans 16 residues. V shed 4 bases and J shed 2 bases, with 16 bases lying between them.

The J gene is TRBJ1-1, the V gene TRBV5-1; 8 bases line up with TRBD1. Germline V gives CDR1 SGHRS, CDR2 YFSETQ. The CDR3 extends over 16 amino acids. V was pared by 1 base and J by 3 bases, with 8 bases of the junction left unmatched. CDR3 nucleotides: TGCGCCAGCAGCTTGCGGCCAGGGGGCGAAGACACTGAAGCTTTCTTT. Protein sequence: CASSLRPGGEDTEAFF.

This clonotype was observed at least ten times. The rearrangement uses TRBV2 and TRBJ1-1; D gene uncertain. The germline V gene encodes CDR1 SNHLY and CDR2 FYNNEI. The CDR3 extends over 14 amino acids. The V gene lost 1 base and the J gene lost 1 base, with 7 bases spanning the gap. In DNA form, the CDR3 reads TGTGCCAGCAGTGAAGACCCGGCGAACACTGAAGCTTTCTTT. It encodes CASSEDPANTEAFF.

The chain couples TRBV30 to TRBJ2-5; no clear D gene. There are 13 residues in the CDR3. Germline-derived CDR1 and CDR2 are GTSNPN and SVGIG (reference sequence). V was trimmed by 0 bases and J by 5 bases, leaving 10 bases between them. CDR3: CAWSVTSGETQYF. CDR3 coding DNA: TGTGCCTGGAGTGTAACGTCTGGGGAGACCCAGTACTTC.